A selection of T cell receptor beta chains follows, all from one sample in a study of blood T cell repertoires in COVID-19. Sequencing was performed with immunoSEQ multiplex PCR; in TCRdb, only in-frame clones are kept and a portion is missing. This sample carries 70,000 or so clones, about four fifths of them seen once, and the ten largest clones take over 7.5%. Sequencing used peripheral blood. The receptors were sampled from a woman aged 80 or over with acute or convalescent COVID-19. Both conserved end residues are part of each CDR3. A D gene is named only where the DNA matches it firmly. Only part of the rows carry a size: once, few, many, or a class if the clone is expanded.

TRBV5-4	14	.	TRBJ2-1	.	TGTGCCAGCAGCTTTCAGGGGGGCGGCGATGAGCAGTTCTTC	CASSFQGGGDEQFF
TRBV10-3	16	TRBD1	TRBJ1-2	once	TGTGCCATCAGTGACCTGACAGGGATGCCTAACTATGGCTACACCTTC	CAISDLTGMPNYGYTF
TRBV5-1	13	.	TRBJ1-3	.	TGCGCCAGCAGCTCAACAGGGGGAAACACCATATATTTT	CASSSTGGNTIYF
TRBV7-2	15	TRBD1	TRBJ1-2	.	TGTGCCAGCAGCCGCACACGGACAGGGGGCTATGGCTACACCTTC	CASSRTRTGGYGYTF
TRBV30	13	.	TRBJ1-2	once	TGTGCCTGGACCATACAGGGAGACTATGGCTACACCTTC	CAWTIQGDYGYTF
TRBV6-5	14	.	TRBJ2-6	.	TGTGCCAGCAGTCTCGCTACCGGGGCCAACGTCCTGACTTTC	CASSLATGANVLTF
TRBV5-1	14	TRBD1	TRBJ1-1	.	TGCGCCAGCAGCCCAACTACAGGGGAGACTGAAGCTTTCTTT	CASSPTTGETEAFF
TRBV6-6	15	.	TRBJ1-1	.	TGTGCCAGCAGAAACCGGGACACACGCTCCGATGAAGCTTTCTTT	CASRNRDTRSDEAFF
TRBV11-3	12	.	TRBJ2-7	.	TGTGCCAGCAGCTCCGGTAACCACGAGCAGTACTTC	CASSSGNHEQYF
TRBV5-1	14	TRBD1	TRBJ1-1	few	TGCGCCAGCAGCACCAGACAGGGTGGCACTGAAGCTTTCTTT	CASSTRQGGTEAFF
TRBV7-9	13	TRBD1	TRBJ1-2	.	TGTGCCAGCCGTCCGGGACAGGGATATGGCTACACCTTC	CASRPGQGYGYTF
TRBV3-1/TRBV3-2	14	TRBD1	TRBJ1-5	few	TGTGCCAGCAGCCCGGGACAGGGGAAGAGGCCCCAGCATTTT	CASSPGQGKRPQHF
TRBV4-1	17	TRBD2	TRBJ2-3	.	TGCGCCAGCAGCCAGTATACCGGGACTAGCGTTACAGATACGCAGTATTTT	CASSQYTGTSVTDTQYF
TRBV5-1	17	TRBD1	TRBJ2-7	.	TGCGCCAGCAGCCACCGTCATACCGGACAGGGTGGCCGCGAGCAGTACTTC	CASSHRHTGQGGREQYF
TRBV2	13	TRBD2	TRBJ2-7	.	TGTGCCCCCGACCGGGACTACACCTACGAGCAGTACTTC	CAPDRDYTYEQYF
TRBV6-5	15	TRBD2	TRBJ2-2	.	TGTGCCAGCAGTATAGCGGGGGGGTACACCGGGGAGCTGTTTTTT	CASSIAGGYTGELFF
TRBV18	15	.	TRBJ1-2	few	TGTGCCAGCTCACCAAGGGTGGAGGCCAACTATGGCTACACCTTC	CASSPRVEANYGYTF
TRBV4-1	15	TRBD1	TRBJ1-4	.	TGCGCCAGCAGCCAAGCCGGGACAGGGCCCCAAAAACTGTTTTTT	CASSQAGTGPQKLFF
TRBV9	14	TRBD1	TRBJ1-2	.	TGTGCCAGCAGCCCGAGGGGGCGCAGCTATGGCTACACCTTC	CASSPRGRSYGYTF
TRBV3-1/TRBV3-2	14	TRBD1	TRBJ1-5	once	TGTGCCAGCAGCGCTGACAGGGTGGGACAGCCCCAGCATTTT	CASSADRVGQPQHF
TRBV6-5	14	TRBD1	TRBJ2-2	.	TGTGCCAGCAGGGTCGGACAGGGCACCGGGGAGCTGTTTTTT	CASRVGQGTGELFF
TRBV29-1	13	.	TRBJ2-3	.	TGCAGCGTTACCCGGGGGTCCACAGATACGCAGTATTTT	CSVTRGSTDTQYF
TRBV19	14	.	TRBJ1-3	.	TGTGCCAGTAGCCCCAGGGTCTCTGGAAACACCATATATTTT	CASSPRVSGNTIYF
TRBV7-2	15	TRBD2	TRBJ2-5	.	TGTGCCAGCAGCTGGGCGGGGGGGACTGCGGAGACCCAGTACTTC	CASSWAGGTAETQYF
TRBV29-1	15	.	TRBJ1-2	.	TGCAGCGTTGAGCGCGTTTTCCACCCCCTCTATGGCTACACCTTC	CSVERVFHPLYGYTF
TRBV11-2	16	.	TRBJ1-3	.	TGTGCCAGCAGCCAAGGACCAGGGGCTCCTGGAAACACCATATATTTT	CASSQGPGAPGNTIYF